This T cell receptor beta chain is from a study of T-cell reconstitution after alpha-beta-depleted transplantation in children. Broader study findings: The origin of alpha-beta T cells about two months after transplant was reportedly several hundred expanded graft clones. Hyperexpanded clones declined; after one year, newly produced T cells mostly supplied diversity. Day-60 TCRbeta diversity that was high in some patients was derived from surviving recipient T cells and thymic progenitors.

Construction of the TCRbeta library involved unique molecular identifiers. In TCRdb, the PCR reads were re-called with MiXCR into one record per CDR3 protein. The top ten clones hold roughly 2.6% of a sample with about 240,000 distinct CDR3 sequences, roughly 25% of them seen once. The CDR3 sequence is 18 residues long. The V end lost 3 bases, the J end lost 0 bases, and 18 bases lay between the germline ends. Germline V gene data show CDR1 as DFQATT and CDR2 as SNEGSKA (reference sequence). In regard to this clonotype: The target antigen is unknown.

The chain links TRBV20-1 to TRBJ1-6, with TRBD1 as a possible D gene (6 bases). The clonotype was recovered from a girl aged 2 to 10 with Fanconi anemia, due to receive a stem cell transplant. Sample: PBMCs, taken before TCRalphabeta/CD19-depleted stem cell transplant. The CDR3 sequence is CSASRAQGISSYNSPLHF. DNA of the CDR3: TGCAGTGCTAGCCGGGCTCAGGGGATATCCTCCTATAATTCACCCCTCCACTTT.